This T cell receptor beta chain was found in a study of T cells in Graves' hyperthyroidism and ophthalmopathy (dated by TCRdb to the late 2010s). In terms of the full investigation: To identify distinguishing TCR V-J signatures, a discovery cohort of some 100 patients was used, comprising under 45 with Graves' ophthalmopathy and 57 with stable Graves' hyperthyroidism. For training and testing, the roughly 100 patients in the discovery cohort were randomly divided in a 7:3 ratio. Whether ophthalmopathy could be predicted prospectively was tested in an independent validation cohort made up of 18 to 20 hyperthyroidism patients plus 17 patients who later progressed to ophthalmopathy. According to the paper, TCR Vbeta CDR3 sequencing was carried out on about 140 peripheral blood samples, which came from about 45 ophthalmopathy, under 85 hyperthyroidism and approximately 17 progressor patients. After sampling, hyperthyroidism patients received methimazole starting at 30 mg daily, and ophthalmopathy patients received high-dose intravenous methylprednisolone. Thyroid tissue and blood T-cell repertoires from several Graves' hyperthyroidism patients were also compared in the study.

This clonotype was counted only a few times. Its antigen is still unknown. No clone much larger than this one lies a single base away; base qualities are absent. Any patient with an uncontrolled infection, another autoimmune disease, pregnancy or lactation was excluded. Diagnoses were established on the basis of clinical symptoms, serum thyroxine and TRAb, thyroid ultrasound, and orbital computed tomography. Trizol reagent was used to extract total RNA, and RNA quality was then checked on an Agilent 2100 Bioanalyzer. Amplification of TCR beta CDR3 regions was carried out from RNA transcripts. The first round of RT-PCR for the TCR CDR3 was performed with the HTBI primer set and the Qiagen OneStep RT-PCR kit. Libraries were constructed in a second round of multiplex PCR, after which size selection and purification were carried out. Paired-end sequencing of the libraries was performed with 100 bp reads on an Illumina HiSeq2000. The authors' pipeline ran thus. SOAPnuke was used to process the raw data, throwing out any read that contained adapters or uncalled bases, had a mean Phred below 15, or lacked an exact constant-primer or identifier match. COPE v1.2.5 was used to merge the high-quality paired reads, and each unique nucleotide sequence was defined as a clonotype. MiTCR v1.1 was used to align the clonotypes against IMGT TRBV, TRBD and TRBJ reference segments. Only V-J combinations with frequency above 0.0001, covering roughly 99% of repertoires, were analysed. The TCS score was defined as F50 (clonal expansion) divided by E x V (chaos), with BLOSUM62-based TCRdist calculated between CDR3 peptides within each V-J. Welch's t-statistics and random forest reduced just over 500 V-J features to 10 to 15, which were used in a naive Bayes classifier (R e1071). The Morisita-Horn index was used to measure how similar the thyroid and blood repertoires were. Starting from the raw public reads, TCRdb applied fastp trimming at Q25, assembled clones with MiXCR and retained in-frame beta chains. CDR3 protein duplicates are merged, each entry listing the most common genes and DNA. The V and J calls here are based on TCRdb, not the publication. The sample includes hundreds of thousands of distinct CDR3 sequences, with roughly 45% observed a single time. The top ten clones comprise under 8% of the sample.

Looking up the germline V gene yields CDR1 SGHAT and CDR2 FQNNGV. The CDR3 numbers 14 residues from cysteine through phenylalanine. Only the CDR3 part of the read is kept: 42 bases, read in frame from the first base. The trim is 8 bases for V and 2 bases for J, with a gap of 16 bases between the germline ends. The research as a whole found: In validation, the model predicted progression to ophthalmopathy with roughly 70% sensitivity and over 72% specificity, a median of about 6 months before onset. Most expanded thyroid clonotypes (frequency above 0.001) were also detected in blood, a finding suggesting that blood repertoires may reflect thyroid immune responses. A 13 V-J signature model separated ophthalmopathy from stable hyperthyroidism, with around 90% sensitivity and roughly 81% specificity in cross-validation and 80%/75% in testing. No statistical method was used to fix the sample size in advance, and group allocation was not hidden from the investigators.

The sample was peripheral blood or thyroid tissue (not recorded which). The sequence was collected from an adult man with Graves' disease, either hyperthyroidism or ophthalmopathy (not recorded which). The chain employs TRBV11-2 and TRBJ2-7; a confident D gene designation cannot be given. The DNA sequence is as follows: TGTGCCAGCTCACCACGCCAGGCGCCCTACGAGCAGTACTTC. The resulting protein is CASSPRQAPYEQYF. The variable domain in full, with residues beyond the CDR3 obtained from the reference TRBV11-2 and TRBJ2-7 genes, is EAGVAQSPRYKIIEKRQSVAFWCNPISGHATLYWYQQILGQGPKLLIQFQNNGVVDDSQLPKDRFSAERLKGVDSTLKIQPAKLEDSAVYLCASSPRQAPYEQYFGPGTRLTVT.